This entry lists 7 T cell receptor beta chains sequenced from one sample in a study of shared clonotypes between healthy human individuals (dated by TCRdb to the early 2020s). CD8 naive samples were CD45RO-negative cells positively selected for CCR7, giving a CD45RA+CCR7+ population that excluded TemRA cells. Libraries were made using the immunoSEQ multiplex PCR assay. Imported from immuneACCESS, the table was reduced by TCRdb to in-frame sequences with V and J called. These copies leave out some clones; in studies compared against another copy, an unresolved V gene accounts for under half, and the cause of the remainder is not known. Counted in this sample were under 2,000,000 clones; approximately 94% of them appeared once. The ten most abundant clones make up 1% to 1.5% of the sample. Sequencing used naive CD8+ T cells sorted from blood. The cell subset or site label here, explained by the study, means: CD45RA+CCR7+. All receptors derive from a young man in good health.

In nucleotides, the CDR3 is TGTGCCAGCAGCTCCCTCCGGGACAGGGGGCCCGACGAGCAGTACTTC. Amino acids: CASSSLRDRGPDEQYF. The genes are TRBV5-6 and TRBJ2-7, with 12 bases that match TRBD1. The CDR3 is 16 amino acids. With V trimmed by 3 bases and J by 5 bases, 9 bases remained unmatched. Germline V gene lookup returns CDR1 SGHDT and CDR2 YYEEEE. Based on the CDR3 plus reference TRBV5-6 and TRBJ2-7, the full variable domain is DAGVTQSPTHLIKTRGQQVTLRCSPKSGHDTVSWYQQALGQGPQFIFQYYEEEERQRGNFPDRFSGHQFPNYSSELNVNALLLGDSALYLCASSSLRDRGPDEQYFGPGTRLTVT.

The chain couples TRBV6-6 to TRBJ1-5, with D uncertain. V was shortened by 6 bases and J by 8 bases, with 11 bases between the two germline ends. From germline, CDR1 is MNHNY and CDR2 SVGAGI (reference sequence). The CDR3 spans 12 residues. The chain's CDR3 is CASSPPGEPQHF. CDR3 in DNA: TGTGCCAGCAGCCCCCCCGGGGAGCCCCAGCATTTT.

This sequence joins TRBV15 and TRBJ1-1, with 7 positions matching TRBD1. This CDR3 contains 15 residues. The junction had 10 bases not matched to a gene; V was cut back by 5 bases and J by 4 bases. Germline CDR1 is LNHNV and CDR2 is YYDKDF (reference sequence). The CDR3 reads CATSGNRGLGTEAFF. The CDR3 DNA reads TGTGCCACCAGCGGTAACAGGGGTCTCGGCACTGAAGCTTTCTTT.

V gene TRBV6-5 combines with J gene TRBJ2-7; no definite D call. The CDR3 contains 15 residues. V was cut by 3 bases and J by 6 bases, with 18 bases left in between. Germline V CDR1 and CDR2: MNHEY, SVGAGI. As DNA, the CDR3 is TGTGCCAGCAGTTATGGGGAAGGCACAACTGGCGAGCAGTACTTC. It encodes CASSYGEGTTGEQYF.

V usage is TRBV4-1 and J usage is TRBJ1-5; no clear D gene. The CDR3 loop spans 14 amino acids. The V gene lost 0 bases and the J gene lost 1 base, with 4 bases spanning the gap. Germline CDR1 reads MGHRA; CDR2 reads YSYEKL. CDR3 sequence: CASSQDPSNQPQHF. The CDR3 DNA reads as TGCGCCAGCAGCCAAGATCCCAGCAATCAGCCCCAGCATTTT.

CDR3 in amino acids: CASTSWGGVGEQYF. CDR3 bases: TGTGCCAGCACCTCCTGGGGAGGGGTCGGAGAGCAGTACTTC. The chain recombines TRBV6-6 with TRBJ2-7; 7 bases match TRBD2. With 7 bases clipped from V and 7 bases from J, the junction kept 13 bases outside the gene matches. Germline V gene sequence: CDR1 MNHNY, CDR2 SVGAGI (reference sequence). The CDR3 length is 14 residues.

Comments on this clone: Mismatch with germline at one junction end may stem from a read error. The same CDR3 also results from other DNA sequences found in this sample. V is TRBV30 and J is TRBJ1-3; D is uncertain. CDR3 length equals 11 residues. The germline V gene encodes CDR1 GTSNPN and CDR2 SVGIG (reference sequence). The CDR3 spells CAWSAGNTIYF. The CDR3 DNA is TGTGCCTGGAGTGCTGGGAACACCATATATTTT.